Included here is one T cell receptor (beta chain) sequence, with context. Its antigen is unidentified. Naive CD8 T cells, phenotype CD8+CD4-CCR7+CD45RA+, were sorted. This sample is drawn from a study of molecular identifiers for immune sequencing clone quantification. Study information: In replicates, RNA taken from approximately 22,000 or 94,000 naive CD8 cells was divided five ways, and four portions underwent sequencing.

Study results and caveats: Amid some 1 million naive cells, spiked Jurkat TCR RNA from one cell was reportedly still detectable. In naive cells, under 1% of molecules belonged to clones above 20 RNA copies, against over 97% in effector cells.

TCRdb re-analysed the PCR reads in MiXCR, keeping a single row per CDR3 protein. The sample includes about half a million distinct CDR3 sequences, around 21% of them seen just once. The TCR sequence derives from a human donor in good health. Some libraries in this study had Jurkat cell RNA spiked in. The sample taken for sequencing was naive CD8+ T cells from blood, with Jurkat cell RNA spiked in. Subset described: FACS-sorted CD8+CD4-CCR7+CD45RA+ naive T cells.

CDR3 protein: CASSYHRGLAEAFF. In DNA, the CDR3 is TGTGCCAGCAGCTATCACAGGGGGCTTGCTGAAGCTTTCTTT. The chain uses TRBV7-2 and TRBJ1-1; 9 nucleotides match TRBD1. Germline V gives CDR1 SGHTA, CDR2 FQGNSA. The ends lost 4 bases at V and 6 bases at J; junction bases unmatched: 6. This CDR3 is 14 amino acids long.